The T cell receptor beta chain described here comes from a study of regulatory T cells in long-lasting Graves disease. Arm-PCR of CDR3 regions and iRepertoire HTBI primers were used to build TCR beta libraries. TCRdb reanalysed the multiplex PCR reads using MiXCR and keeps one entry per CDR3 protein. The sample includes approximately 690,000 distinct CDR3 sequences, about 30% of them seen just once. This clonotype was found a few times. Its antigen is currently unknown. Time point given: persistent/refractory GD, antithyroid drugs over 5 years with positive TRAb. There was RNA extracted from PBMCs, and the TCR library was made from it. Patients hailed from an endocrinology department in Xi'an, China. The peripheral blood volume drawn was approximately 9 milliliters, and it was collected into EDTA tubes. Study results and caveats: Patients with persistent disease showed a bias toward TRBV28, TRBJ1-2 and TRBJ2-5. Limited samples may have lowered accuracy.

This CDR3 has 15 residues. The V gene's germline CDR1 is GTSNPN and CDR2 SVGIG (reference sequence). V was trimmed by 0 bases and J by 8 bases, leaving 19 bases between them. The receptor's source is a female donor with Graves disease. This material consisted of peripheral blood mononuclear cells (PBMCs), taken when the disease was refractory, from a patient treated with antithyroid drugs. The J gene is TRBJ1-2, the V gene TRBV30, with D possibly being TRBD1 (5 bases). The CDR3, as DNA: TGTGCCTGGAGTGTAATCGGGGGATTGGAGCAAGGCTACACCTTC. Translating gives CAWSVIGGLEQGYTF.